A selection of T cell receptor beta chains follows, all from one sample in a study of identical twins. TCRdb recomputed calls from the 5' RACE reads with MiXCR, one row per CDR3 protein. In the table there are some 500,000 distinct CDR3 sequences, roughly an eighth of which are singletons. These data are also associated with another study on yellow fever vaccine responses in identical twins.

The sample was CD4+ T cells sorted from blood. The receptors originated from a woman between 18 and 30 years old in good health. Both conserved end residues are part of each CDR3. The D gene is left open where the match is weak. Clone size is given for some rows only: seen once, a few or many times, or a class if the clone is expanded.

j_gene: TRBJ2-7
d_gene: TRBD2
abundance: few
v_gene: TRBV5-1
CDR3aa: CASSEGLEVQYF
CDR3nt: TGCGCCAGCAGCGAGGGACTAGAAGTGCAGTACTTC

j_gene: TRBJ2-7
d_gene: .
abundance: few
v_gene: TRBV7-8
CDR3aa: CASSHGSRGYYEQYF
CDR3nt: TGTGCCAGCAGCCATGGGAGTCGGGGATACTACGAGCAGTACTTC

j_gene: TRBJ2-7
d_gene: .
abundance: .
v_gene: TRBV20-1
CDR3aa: CSAILSSRGYEQYF
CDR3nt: TGCAGTGCTATTCTATCTAGTCGAGGTTACGAGCAGTACTTC

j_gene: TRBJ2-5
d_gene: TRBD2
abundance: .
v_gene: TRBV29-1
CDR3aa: CSVGTKAGGPETQYF
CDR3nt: TGCAGCGTTGGAACAAAAGCGGGAGGGCCCGAGACCCAGTACTTC

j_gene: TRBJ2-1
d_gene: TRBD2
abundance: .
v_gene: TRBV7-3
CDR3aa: CASSSPSSGLAYNEQFF
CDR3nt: TGTGCCAGCAGCTCCCCCTCCTCGGGACTAGCGTACAATGAGCAGTTCTTC

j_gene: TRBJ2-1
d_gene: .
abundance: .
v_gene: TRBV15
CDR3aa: CATSRSLAGRNEQFF
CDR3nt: TGTGCCACCAGCAGAAGTCTGGCGGGGAGGAATGAGCAGTTCTTC

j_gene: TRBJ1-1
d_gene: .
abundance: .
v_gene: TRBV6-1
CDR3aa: CAVRRSWDMNTEAFF
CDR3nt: TGTGCCGTCCGGAGGTCCTGGGACATGAACACTGAAGCTTTCTTT

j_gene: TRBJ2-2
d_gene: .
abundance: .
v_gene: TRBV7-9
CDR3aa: CASRPRGSNTGELFF
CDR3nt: TGTGCCAGCAGACCGAGGGGATCGAACACCGGGGAGCTGTTTTTT

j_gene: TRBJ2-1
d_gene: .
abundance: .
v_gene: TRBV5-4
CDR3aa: CASSVRDRYNEQFF
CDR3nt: TGTGCCAGCAGCGTCCGGGACCGTTACAATGAGCAGTTCTTC

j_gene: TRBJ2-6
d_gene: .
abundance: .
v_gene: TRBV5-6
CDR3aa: CASSLATRASSGANVLTF
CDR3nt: TGTGCCAGCAGCTTGGCCACCCGAGCCTCCTCTGGGGCCAACGTCCTGACTTTC

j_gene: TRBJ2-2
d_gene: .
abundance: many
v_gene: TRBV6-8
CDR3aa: CASSYVVLPNTGELFF
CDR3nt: TGTGCCAGCAGTTACGTCGTGTTACCAAACACCGGGGAGCTGTTTTTT

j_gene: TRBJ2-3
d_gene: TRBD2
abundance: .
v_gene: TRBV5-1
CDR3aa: CASSLVISGGLDTQYF
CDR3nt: TGCGCCAGCAGCTTGGTTATTAGCGGGGGGCTGGATACGCAGTATTTT

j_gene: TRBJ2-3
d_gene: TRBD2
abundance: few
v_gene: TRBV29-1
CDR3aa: CSVGPGTSGRIGTDTQYF
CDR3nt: TGCAGCGTGGGCCCCGGGACTAGCGGGAGAATCGGCACAGATACGCAGTATTTT

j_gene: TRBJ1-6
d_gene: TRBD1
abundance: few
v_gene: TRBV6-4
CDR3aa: CASSSDRGHSPLHF
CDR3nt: TGTGCCAGCAGTAGCGACAGGGGGCATTCACCCCTCCACTTT

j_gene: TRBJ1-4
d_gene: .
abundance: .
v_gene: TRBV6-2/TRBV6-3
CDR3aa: CASSYGGEKLFF
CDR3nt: TGTGCCAGCAGTTACGGGGGTGAAAAACTGTTTTTT

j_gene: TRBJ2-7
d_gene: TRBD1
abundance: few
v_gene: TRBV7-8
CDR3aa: CASSLQGAFYEQYF
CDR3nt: TGTGCCAGCAGCTTACAGGGGGCTTTTTACGAGCAGTACTTC

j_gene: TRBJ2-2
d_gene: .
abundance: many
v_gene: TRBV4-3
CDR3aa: CASRTPGSGELFF
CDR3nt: TGCGCCAGCCGAACGCCTGGAAGCGGGGAGCTGTTTTTT

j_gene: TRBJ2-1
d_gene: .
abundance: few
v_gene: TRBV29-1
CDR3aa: CSVGRTEGGEQFF
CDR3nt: TGCAGCGTTGGTAGGACGGAGGGGGGTGAGCAGTTCTTC

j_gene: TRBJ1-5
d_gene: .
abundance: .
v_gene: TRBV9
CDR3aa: CASSVEMELSNQPQHF
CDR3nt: TGTGCCAGCAGCGTAGAGATGGAACTTAGCAATCAGCCCCAGCATTTT

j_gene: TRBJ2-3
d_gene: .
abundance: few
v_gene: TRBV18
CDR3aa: CASSPRLKNLNTDTQYF
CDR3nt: TGTGCCAGCTCCCCACGATTGAAAAACCTTAACACAGATACGCAGTATTTT

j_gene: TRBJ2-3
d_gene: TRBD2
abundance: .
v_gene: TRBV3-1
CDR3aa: CAFSPGTSGTRSTDTQYF
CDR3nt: TGTGCCTTCAGTCCCGGGACTAGCGGGACTCGGAGCACAGATACGCAGTATTTT

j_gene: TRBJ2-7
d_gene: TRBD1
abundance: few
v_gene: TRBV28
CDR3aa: CASSLSGQTYEQYF
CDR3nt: TGTGCCAGCAGCCTATCGGGACAGACCTACGAGCAGTACTTC

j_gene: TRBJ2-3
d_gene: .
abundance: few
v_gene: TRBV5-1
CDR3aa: CASSGWTGFSTDTQYF
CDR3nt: TGCGCCAGCAGCGGTTGGACGGGGTTTTCCACAGATACGCAGTATTTT

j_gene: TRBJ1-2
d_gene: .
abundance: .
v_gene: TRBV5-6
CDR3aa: CASTRGQGFYGYTF
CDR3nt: TGTGCCAGCACCCGAGGGCAGGGATTCTATGGCTACACCTTC

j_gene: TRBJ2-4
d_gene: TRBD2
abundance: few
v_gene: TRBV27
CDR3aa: CASSLWISGFGTSGREVGKNIQYF
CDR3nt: TGTGCCAGCAGTTTATGGATCTCTGGATTCGGGACTAGCGGGAGGGAAGTTGGCAAAAACATTCAGTACTTC

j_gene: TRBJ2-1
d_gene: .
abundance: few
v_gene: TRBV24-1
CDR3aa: CATSDVTGINNEQFF
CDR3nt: TGTGCCACCAGTGATGTAACAGGGATAAACAATGAGCAGTTCTTC

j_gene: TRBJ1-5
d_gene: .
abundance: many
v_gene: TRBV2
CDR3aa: CASSEALGGITPQHF
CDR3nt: TGTGCCAGCAGTGAAGCGCTTGGCGGAATCACGCCCCAGCATTTT

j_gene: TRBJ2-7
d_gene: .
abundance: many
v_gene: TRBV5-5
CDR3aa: CASSLIWPEQYF
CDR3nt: TGTGCCAGCAGCTTGATTTGGCCCGAGCAGTACTTC

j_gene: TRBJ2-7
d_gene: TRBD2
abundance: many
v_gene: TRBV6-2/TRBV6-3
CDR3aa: CASSSSGRTYEQYF
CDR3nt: TGTGCCAGCAGTTCTAGCGGGAGGACCTACGAGCAGTACTTC

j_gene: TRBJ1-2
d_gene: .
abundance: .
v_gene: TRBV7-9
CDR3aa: CASSLEVAGDNYGYTF
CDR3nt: TGTGCCAGCAGCTTAGAGGTGGCAGGGGATAACTATGGCTACACCTTC

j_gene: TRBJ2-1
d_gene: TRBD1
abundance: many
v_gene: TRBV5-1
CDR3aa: CASSFLQGGNEQFF
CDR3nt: TGCGCCAGCAGCTTCCTACAGGGGGGCAATGAGCAGTTCTTC

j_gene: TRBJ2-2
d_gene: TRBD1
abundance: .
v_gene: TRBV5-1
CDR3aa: CASSPQGSKNTGELFF
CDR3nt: TGCGCCAGCAGCCCACAGGGGTCAAAGAACACCGGGGAGCTGTTTTTT

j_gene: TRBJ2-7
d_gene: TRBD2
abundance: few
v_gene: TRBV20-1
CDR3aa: CSALPASGGYYEQYF
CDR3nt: TGCAGTGCCCTCCCGGCTAGCGGGGGGTACTACGAGCAGTACTTC

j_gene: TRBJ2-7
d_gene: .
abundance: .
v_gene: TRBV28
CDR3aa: CASYSSYEQYF
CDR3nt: TGTGCCAGCTACAGCTCCTACGAGCAGTACTTC

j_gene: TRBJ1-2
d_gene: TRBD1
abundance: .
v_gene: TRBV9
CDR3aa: CASSAHGTENYGYTF
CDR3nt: TGTGCCAGCAGCGCCCACGGGACAGAGAACTATGGCTACACCTTC